Listed here is a single T cell receptor (beta chain). The antigen it binds to is not known. There are no base qualities to consult, and no much larger clone falls within one base. The data originate from a study of identical twins (dated by TCRdb to 2016 to 2018). General notes on the study: The study deep-sequenced TCR alpha and beta repertoires from monozygotic twins, unrelated adults of various ages and cord blood to test whether fetal clonotypes persist. Replicate twin experiments were performed at different times using different library preparation protocols to rule out contamination.

All donors were healthy Caucasians. The twin cohort comprised three pairs of female monozygotic twins, all aged roughly 18 to 30 years. The RNA used for TCR libraries was isolated from peripheral blood mononuclear cells. The CDR3 contains 14 residues, cysteine and phenylalanine counted. CDR3 DNA is the only sequence kept; it has 42 bases, read in frame from the first base. V lost 4 bases and J lost 0 bases; the stretch between them is 10 bases long. As encoded in the germline V gene (reference sequence), CDR1 is MNHEY while CDR2 is SMNVEV. The library was prepared using 5' RACE. The instrument given in TCRdb is Illumina HiSeq 2000. Template switching added a universal primer binding site, and the final cDNA carried a unique molecular identifier that allowed TCR cDNA molecules to be counted accurately. Specific primers in the conserved constant-segment region were used to synthesize first-strand cDNA for the TCR alpha and beta chains. To control for contamination, every cDNA library was double barcoded, receiving both a SMART-Mk sample barcode and Illumina barcodes. TruSeq adapter sequences and Illumina sample barcodes were added in two successive PCR steps. TCR alpha and beta cDNA libraries were sequenced on the Illumina HiSeq platform with custom primers. On the study's bioinformatics: Unique molecular identifiers were extracted from raw reads with MiGEC, and CDR3 positions were determined with MiXCR. For each individual, recombination models were inferred using an EM algorithm with the repgenHMM and IGoR tools. The analysis of shared clonotypes was done with the tcR package in R, with sharing normalized by the product of cloneset sizes. To study raw recombination without the effects of thymic and clonal selection, out-of-frame nonproductive sequences were analyzed. TCRdb reworked the public reads: Q25 trimming with fastp, MiXCR clone assembly, productive beta chains retained. When rows share a CDR3 protein, they turn into one entry using the most common DNA and genes. Here the V and J calls rest on TCRdb's processing, not on the authors' analysis. Present in this sample are nearly 900,000 distinct CDR3 sequences, roughly an eighth of which were seen just once. Under 2% of the sample comes from the top ten.

Overall study results and their limits: Compared with coincidental sharing between unrelated individuals, an excess of low generation-probability sequences was observed among out-of-frame TCR alpha sequences shared between twins. Invariant T cells such as MAIT and iNKT could partly confound zero-insertion analyses, although diverse VJ usage argued against such confounding for most clonotypes. The excess sharing between twins in beta out-of-frame sequences was weaker because fewer shared sequences reduced the signal-to-noise ratio. Because the same donors could not be followed over many years, the conclusions depended on cross-sectional statistical analysis. Fewer insertions were carried by abundant cord blood beta clonotypes, a similar but weaker trend appeared in young adult naive repertoires, and no such trend appeared in memory repertoires. Out-of-frame TCR alpha sharing in monozygotic twins was systematically underestimated by recombination models, whereas sharing between unrelated individuals was in agreement with the recombination models.

The same data also contributed to another study, on yellow fever vaccine responses in identical twins. The second source states: The authors reported that the T cell response to vaccination in identical twins appeared partly convergent and partly personalized. In the study, vaccine-responding T cell clones were precisely tracked in identical twins.

The TCR originated in a woman younger than 30 in good health. The sequenced material came from PBMCs. The sequence is built from TRBV27 and TRBJ2-7; no D gene can be assigned with confidence. The CDR3 reads CASSSTLSSYEQYF. In nucleotides, the sequence is TGTGCCAGCAGTTCAACTCTGAGCTCCTACGAGCAGTACTTC.